The next 13 T cell receptor beta chains were all read from a single sample in a study of shared clonotypes between healthy human individuals. Clones were sequenced by immunoSEQ multiplex PCR, and TCRdb holds only the in-frame ones, with some missing. The repertoire holds almost 750,000 clones, with 55% to 75% as singletons. Sequenced material: memory CD4+ T cells sorted from blood. Specified subset: CD45RA-negative fraction. The source is a woman in her 30s in good health.

The chain is built from TRBV5-4 and TRBJ2-7; D is perhaps TRBD1 or TRBD2 (7 bases each). Germline assignment: CDR1 SGHNT and CDR2 YYREEE (reference sequence). The CDR3 extends over 15 amino acids. V lost 4 bases and J lost 2, with 16 bases in between. The CDR3 sequence: CASSPGGGATYEQYF. In DNA, the CDR3 is TGTGCCAGCAGCCCAGGGGGGGGCGCGACCTACGAGCAGTACTTC.

The rearrangement joins TRBV7-8 to TRBJ2-5; no definite D call. The germline V gene has CDR1 SGHVS and CDR2 FQNEAQ. CDR3 length: 12 amino acids. The V end was cut by 5 bases, the J end by 9 bases, with 13 bases between. CDR3 amino acids: CASSADSAAQYF. CDR3 in DNA: TGTGCCAGCAGCGCGGATTCTGCGGCCCAGTACTTC.

This clone was observed at least ten times. The chain employs TRBV10-3 and TRBJ2-3; D might be TRBD1 (6 bases). Trimming took 4 bases from V and 0 from J, leaving 8 bases between them. This CDR3 region has 14 residues. Germline V gene lookup returns CDR1 ENHRY and CDR2 SYGVKD. CDR3 residues: CAISGGHSTDTQYF. The CDR3 nucleotides read TGTGCCATCAGTGGGGGACATAGCACAGATACGCAGTATTTT.

CDR3: CASSFNTGFETQYF. DNA of the CDR3: TGTGCCAGCAGTTTTAATACAGGGTTTGAGACCCAGTACTTC. The rearrangement uses TRBV28 and TRBJ2-5, with TRBD1 as a possible D gene (6 bases). The CDR3 spans 14 residues. V was trimmed by 3 bases and J by 5 bases, leaving 13 bases between them. In germline, CDR1 is MDHEN, CDR2 SYDVKM. The full variable domain, with the rest looked up from reference TRBV28 and TRBJ2-5, is DVKVTQSSRYLVKRTGEKVFLECVQDMDHENMFWYRQDPGLGLRLIYFSYDVKMKEKGDIPEGYSVSREKKERFSLILESASTNQTSMYLCASSFNTGFETQYFGPGTRLLVL.

This clone was picked up one time. The V and J genes are TRBV7-2 and TRBJ2-3; TRBD2 aligns across 10 bases. The V segment lost 2 bases and the J segment 10 bases; nucleotides outside the gene matches: 9. The CDR3 covers 15 residues. Germline assignment: CDR1 SGHTA and CDR2 FQGNSA. This CDR3 reads CASSLSLAGVPAQYF. CDR3 nucleotide sequence: TGTGCCAGCAGCTTAAGTCTAGCGGGAGTCCCGGCGCAGTATTTT.

In the case of this clone: The identical CDR3 is also encoded by other nucleotide sequences in the sample. This chain uses TRBV19 with TRBJ2-3; D is ambiguous. There are 11 residues in the CDR3. The germline V gene has CDR1 LNHDA and CDR2 SQIVND (reference sequence). V lost 4 bases to trimming and J lost 6 bases, with 5 bases between them. The CDR3 region is CASSNVDTQYF. The CDR3 DNA follows: TGTGCCAGTAGTAATGTCGATACGCAGTATTTT.

This clone appeared a few times. The chain uses TRBV7-2 and TRBJ2-5; 8 bases line up with TRBD2. J gave up 5 bases and V 1 base, and 15 bases lay outside the gene matches. Germline V gene data show CDR1 as SGHTA and CDR2 as FQGNSA. This CDR3 contains 18 residues. The CDR3 DNA follows: TGTGCCAGCAGCTTAGGCATTAGCGGGACCTCTGGGGGGGAGACCCAGTACTTC. Protein product: CASSLGISGTSGGETQYF.

The rearrangement joins TRBV27 to TRBJ1-1; TRBD1 matches at 7 bases. The germline gives CDR1 MNHEY, CDR2 SMNVEV (reference sequence). Trimming cost V 6 bases and J 2 bases; bases outside gene matches: 12. The length of the CDR3 is 16 residues. CDR3 sequence: CASRQGRLNDNTEAFF. CDR3 nucleotides: TGTGCCAGCAGACAGGGGAGATTAAACGACAACACTGAAGCTTTCTTT.

CDR3 DNA sequence: TGTGCCAGCAGCCCGCCGGGCAACTACGAGCAGTACTTC. It codes for CASSPPGNYEQYF. The chain combines TRBV7-9 with TRBJ2-7, with D uncertain. CDR1 is SEHNR and CDR2 is FQNEAQ in the germline V gene (reference sequence). V was clipped by 5 bases and J by 3 bases, with 11 bases between them. The length of the CDR3 is 13 residues.

This chain links TRBV18 with TRBJ2-3; tentatively, D is TRBD1 or TRBD2 (5 bases each). V lost 3 bases and J lost 10, with 20 bases in between. This CDR3 is 15 amino acids long. CDR1 is KGHSH, CDR2 LQKENI, per germline. This CDR3 is CASSPESGTPFAQYF. The CDR3 DNA sequence: TGTGCCAGCTCACCGGAATCCGGGACCCCGTTTGCGCAGTATTTT. The full variable domain, its missing parts supplied by reference TRBV18 and TRBJ2-3, is NAGVMQNPRHLVRRRGQEARLRCSPMKGHSHVYWYRQLPEEGLKFMVYLQKENIIDESGMPKERFSAEFPKEGPSILRIQQVVRGDSAAYFCASSPESGTPFAQYFGPGTRLTVL.

This sequence joins TRBV11-2 and TRBJ2-5, with 14 bases aligning to TRBD2. V lost 5 bases and J lost 4; bases outside the gene matches: 15. Per the germline V gene, CDR1 is SGHAT and CDR2 is FQNNGV. The CDR3 has 19 amino acids. The CDR3, as DNA: TGTGCCAGCAGCATTACCGGGACTAGCGGGAGCTCCTGGCCAGAGACCCAGTACTTC. It encodes CASSITGTSGSSWPETQYF.

The genes are TRBV5-1 and TRBJ1-1; possible D gene TRBD1, 5 bases. The CDR3 runs to 13 residues. Germline loops: CDR1 SGHRS, CDR2 YFSETQ. Trimming removed 9 bases from V and 1 base from J, with 13 bases in between. The CDR3 coding sequence is TGCGCCACCAAGGAGGGGAGGAACACTGAAGCTTTCTTT. Translated: CATKEGRNTEAFF.

The chain uses TRBV5-1 and TRBJ2-3, with 7 nucleotides matching TRBD2. This CDR3 is built from 14 residues. With V trimmed by 2 bases and J by 7 bases, 7 bases remained unmatched. Germline CDR1 and CDR2: SGHRS and YFSETQ. In nucleotides, the CDR3 is TGCGCCAGCAGCTTAGGAGCGGGACGGAATACGCAGTATTTT. Amino acid sequence: CASSLGAGRNTQYF. Drawing the rest from reference TRBV5-1 and TRBJ2-3, the complete variable domain is KAGVTQTPRYLIKTRGQQVTLSCSPISGHRSVSWYQQTPGQGLQFLFEYFSETQRNKGNFPGRFSGRQFSNSRSEMNVSTLELGDSALYLCASSLGAGRNTQYFGPGTRLTVL.